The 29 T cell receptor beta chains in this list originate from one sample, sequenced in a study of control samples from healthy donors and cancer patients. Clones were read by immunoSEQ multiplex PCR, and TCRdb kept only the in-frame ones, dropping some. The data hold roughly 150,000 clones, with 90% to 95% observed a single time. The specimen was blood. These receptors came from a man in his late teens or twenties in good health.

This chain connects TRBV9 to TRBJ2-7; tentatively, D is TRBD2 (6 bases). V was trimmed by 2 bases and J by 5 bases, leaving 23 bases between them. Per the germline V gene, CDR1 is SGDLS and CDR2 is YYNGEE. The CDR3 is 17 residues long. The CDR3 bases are TGTGCCAGCAGCGTGAGCCCATGGGGACTCCTGGCCGACGAGCAGTACTTC. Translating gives CASSVSPWGLLADEQYF.

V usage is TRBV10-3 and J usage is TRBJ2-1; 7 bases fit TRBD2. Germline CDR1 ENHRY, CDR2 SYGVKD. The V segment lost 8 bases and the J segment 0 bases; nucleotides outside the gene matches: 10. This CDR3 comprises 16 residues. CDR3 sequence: CAIASGEKSSYNEQFF. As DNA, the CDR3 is TGTGCCATCGCTAGCGGAGAGAAGAGCTCCTACAATGAGCAGTTCTTC.

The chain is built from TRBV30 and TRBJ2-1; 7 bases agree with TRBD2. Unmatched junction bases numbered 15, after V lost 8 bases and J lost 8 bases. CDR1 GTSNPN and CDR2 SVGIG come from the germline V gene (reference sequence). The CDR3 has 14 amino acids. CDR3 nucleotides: TGTGCCACTAATATCGCGGGACTAAGCTATGAGCAGTTCTTC. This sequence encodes CATNIAGLSYEQFF.

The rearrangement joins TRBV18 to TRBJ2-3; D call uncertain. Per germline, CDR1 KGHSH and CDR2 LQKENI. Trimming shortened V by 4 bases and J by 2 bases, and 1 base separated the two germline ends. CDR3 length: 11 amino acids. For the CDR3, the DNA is TGTGCCAGCTCACTCACAGATACGCAGTATTTT. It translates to CASSLTDTQYF.

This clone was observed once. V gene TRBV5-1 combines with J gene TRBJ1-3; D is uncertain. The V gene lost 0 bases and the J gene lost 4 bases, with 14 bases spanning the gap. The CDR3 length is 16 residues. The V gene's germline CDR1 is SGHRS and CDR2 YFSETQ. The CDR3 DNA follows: TGCGCCAGCAGCTTGGTAGGATCTCTGTTGGGAAACACCATATATTTT. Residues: CASSLVGSLLGNTIYF.

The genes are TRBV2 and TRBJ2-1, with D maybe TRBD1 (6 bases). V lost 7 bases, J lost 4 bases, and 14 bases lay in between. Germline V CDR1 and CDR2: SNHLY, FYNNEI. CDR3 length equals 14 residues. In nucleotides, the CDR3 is TGTGCCAGCACCCCGGACAGATCTTACAATGAGCAGTTCTTC. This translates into CASTPDRSYNEQFF.

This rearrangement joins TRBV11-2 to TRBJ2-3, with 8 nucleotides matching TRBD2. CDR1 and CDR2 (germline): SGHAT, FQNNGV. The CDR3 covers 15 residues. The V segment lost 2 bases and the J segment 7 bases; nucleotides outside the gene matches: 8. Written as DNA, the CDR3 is TGTGCCAGCAGCTTACTCTTCCCGGGGGGGAATACGCAGTATTTT. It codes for CASSLLFPGGNTQYF.

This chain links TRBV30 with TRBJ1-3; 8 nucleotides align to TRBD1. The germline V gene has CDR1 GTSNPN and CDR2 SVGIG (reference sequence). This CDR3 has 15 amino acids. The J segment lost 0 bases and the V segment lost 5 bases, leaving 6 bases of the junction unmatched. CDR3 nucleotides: TGTGCCTGGGCCGCGGACAGGGCCTCTGGAAACACCATATATTTT. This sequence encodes CAWAADRASGNTIYF.

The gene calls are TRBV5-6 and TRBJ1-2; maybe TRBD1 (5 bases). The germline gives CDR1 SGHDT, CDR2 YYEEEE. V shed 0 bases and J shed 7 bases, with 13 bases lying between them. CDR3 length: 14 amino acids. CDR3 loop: CASSLGGRASGYTF. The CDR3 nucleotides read TGTGCCAGCAGCTTGGGTGGCAGGGCGTCTGGCTACACCTTC.

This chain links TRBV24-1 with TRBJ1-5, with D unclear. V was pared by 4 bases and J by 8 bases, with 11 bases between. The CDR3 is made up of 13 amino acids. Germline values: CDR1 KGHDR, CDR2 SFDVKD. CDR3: CATSDLDWEPQHF. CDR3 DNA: TGTGCCACCAGTGACCTGGATTGGGAGCCCCAGCATTTT.

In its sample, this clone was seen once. Written as DNA, the CDR3 is TGTGCCAGCAGCCCCGAGGGGGGCGGGGGGTACACAGATACGCAGTATTTT. Translation: CASSPEGGGGYTDTQYF. This chain joins TRBV9 and TRBJ2-3, with 8 nucleotides matching TRBD2. This CDR3 region has 17 residues. Looked up from germline, CDR1 is SGDLS and CDR2 is YYNGEE. J was trimmed by 2 bases and V by 4 bases; bases with no gene match: 12.

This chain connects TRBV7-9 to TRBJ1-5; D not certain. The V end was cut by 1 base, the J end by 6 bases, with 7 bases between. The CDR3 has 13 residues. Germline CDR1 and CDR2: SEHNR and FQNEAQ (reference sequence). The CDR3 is CASSLGGGQPQHF. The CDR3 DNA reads TGTGCCAGCAGCTTAGGAGGCGGTCAGCCCCAGCATTTT.

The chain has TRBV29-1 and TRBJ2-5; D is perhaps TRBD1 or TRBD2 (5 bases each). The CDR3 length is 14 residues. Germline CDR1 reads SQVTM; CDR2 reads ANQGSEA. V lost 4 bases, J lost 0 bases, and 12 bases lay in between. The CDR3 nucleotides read TGCAGCGTTGCCCAGGGACCGGACCAAGAGACCCAGTACTTC. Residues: CSVAQGPDQETQYF. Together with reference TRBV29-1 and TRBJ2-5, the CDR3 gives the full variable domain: SAVISQKPSRDICQRGTSLTIQCQVDSQVTMMFWYRQQPGQSLTLIATANQGSEATYESGFVIDKFPISRPNLTFSTLTVSNMSPEDSSIYLCSVAQGPDQETQYFGPGTRLLVL.

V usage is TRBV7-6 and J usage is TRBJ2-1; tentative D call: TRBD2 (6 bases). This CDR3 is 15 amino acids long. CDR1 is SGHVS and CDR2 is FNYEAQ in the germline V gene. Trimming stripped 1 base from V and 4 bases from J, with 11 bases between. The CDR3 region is CASSLGGGRYNEQFF. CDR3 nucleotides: TGTGCCAGCAGCTTAGGTGGGGGGAGGTACAATGAGCAGTTCTTC.

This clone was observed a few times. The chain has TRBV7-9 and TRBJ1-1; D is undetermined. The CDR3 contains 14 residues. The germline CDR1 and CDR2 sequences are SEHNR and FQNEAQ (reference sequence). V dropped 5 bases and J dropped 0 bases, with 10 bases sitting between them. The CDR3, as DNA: TGTGCCAGCAGCGTTGAGGGTCTGAACACTGAAGCTTTCTTT. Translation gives CASSVEGLNTEAFF.

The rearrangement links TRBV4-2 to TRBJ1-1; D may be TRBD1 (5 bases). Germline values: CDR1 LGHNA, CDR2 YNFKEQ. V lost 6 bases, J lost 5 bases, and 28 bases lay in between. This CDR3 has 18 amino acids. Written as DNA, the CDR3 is TGTGCCAGCAGTTACCGCTCGGGGGTCTTGATCCGGGGGACTGAAGCTTTCTTT. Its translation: CASSYRSGVLIRGTEAFF.

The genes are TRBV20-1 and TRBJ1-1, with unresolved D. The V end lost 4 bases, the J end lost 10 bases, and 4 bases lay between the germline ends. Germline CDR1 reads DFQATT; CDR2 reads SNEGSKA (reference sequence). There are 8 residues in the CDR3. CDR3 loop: CSAKGAFF. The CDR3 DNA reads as TGCAGTGCTAAAGGAGCTTTCTTT.

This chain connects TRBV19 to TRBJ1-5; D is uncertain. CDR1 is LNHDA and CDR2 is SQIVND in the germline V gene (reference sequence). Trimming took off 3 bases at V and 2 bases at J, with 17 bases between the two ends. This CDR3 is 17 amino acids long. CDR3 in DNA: TGTGCCAGTAGTATTTTTCACGGGGAGGGTGGCAATCAGCCCCAGCATTTT. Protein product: CASSIFHGEGGNQPQHF. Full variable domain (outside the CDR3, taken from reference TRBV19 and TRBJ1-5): DGGITQSPKYLFRKEGQNVTLSCEQNLNHDAMYWYRQDPGQGLRLIYYSQIVNDFQKGDIAEGYSVSREKKESFPLTVTSAQKNPTAFYLCASSIFHGEGGNQPQHFGDGTRLSIL.

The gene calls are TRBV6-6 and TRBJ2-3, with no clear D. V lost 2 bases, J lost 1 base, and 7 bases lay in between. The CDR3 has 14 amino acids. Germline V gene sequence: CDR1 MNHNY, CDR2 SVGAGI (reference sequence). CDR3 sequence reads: CASSYPSGTDTQYF. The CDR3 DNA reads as TGTGCCAGCAGTTACCCAAGCGGCACAGATACGCAGTATTTT.

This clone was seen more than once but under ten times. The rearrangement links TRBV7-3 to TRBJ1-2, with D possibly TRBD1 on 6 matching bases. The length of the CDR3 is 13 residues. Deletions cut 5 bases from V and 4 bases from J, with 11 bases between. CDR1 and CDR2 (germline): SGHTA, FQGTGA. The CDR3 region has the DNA TGTGCCAGCAGCCTAGGGGGAACCTATGGCTACACCTTC. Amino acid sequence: CASSLGGTYGYTF.

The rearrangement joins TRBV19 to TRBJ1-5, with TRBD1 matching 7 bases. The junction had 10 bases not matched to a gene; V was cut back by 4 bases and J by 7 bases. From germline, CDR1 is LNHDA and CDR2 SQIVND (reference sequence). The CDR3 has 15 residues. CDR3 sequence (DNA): TGTGCCAGTAGTACCCTTAGAGGGGGCAGCCAGCCCCAGCATTTT. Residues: CASSTLRGGSQPQHF. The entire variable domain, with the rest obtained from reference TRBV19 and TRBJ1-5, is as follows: DGGITQSPKYLFRKEGQNVTLSCEQNLNHDAMYWYRQDPGQGLRLIYYSQIVNDFQKGDIAEGYSVSREKKESFPLTVTSAQKNPTAFYLCASSTLRGGSQPQHFGDGTRLSIL.

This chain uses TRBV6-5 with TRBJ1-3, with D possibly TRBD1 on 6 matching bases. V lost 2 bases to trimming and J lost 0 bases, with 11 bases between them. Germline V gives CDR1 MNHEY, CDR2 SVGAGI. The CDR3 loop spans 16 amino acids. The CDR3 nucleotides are TGTGCCAGCAGTTACCCCCGGACAGACTCTGGAAACACCATATATTTT. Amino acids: CASSYPRTDSGNTIYF.

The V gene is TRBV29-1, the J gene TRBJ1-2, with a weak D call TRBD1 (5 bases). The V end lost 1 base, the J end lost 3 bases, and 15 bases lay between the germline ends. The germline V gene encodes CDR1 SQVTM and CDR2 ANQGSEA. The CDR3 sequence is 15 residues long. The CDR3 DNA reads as TGCAGCGTTGAAGTGATCAGGGTGGCGGACTATGGCTACACCTTC. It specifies CSVEVIRVADYGYTF.

The CDR3 reads CASRRTVASNQPQHF. The CDR3 coding sequence is TGTGCCAGTAGGAGGACAGTAGCAAGCAATCAGCCCCAGCATTTT. This chain joins TRBV19 and TRBJ1-5; D possibly corresponds to TRBD1 (6 bases). Germline values: CDR1 LNHDA, CDR2 SQIVND (reference sequence). Trimming shortened V by 6 bases and J by 1 base, and 13 bases separated the two germline ends. The CDR3 consists of 15 residues.

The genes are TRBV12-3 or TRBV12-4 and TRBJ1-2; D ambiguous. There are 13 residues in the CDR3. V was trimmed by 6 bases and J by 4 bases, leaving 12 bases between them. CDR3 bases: TGTGCCAGCAGCATCAGTTTACCCTATGGCTACACCTTC. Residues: CASSISLPYGYTF.

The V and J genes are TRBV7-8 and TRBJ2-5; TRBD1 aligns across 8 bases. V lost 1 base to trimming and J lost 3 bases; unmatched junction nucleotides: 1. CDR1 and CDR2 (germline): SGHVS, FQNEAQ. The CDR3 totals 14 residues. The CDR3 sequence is CASSLGTGKETQYF. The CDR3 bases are TGTGCCAGCAGCTTAGGGACAGGGAAAGAGACCCAGTACTTC.

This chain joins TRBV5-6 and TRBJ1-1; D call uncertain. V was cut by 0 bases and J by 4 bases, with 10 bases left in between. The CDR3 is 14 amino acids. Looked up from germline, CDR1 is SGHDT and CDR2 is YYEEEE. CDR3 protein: CASSLEGRGTEAFF. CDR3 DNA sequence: TGTGCCAGCAGCTTGGAAGGGCGGGGCACTGAAGCTTTCTTT.

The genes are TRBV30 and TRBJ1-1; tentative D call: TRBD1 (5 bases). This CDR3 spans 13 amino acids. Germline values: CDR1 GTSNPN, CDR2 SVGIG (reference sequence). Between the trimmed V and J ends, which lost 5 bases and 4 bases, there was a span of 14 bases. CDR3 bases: TGTGCCTGGGTAGGGGACGGCGGCACTGAAGCTTTCTTT. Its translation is CAWVGDGGTEAFF.

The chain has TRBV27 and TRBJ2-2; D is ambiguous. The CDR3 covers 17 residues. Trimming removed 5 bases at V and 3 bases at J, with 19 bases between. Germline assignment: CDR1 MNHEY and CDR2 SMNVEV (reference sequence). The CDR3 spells CASSPQPTLLYTGELFF. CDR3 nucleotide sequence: TGTGCCAGCAGTCCCCAACCGACCCTCCTGTACACCGGGGAGCTGTTTTTT.